The 3 T cell receptor beta chains reported below all come from one sample, sequenced in a study of cytotoxic CD8 clonotypes in ibrutinib-treated CLL. The method was immunoSEQ multiplex PCR; TCRdb's version includes in-frame clones alone and lacks a portion of them. The sample includes 120,000 to 150,000 clones, around three quarters of them seen just once. The specimen comprised PBMCs, sampled after 12 months of ibrutinib treatment. These receptors all come from a human donor with chronic lymphocytic leukemia.

The chain has TRBV6-1 and TRBJ1-4, with D hard to call. V was clipped by 3 bases and J by 7 bases, with 12 bases between them. The CDR3 has 14 amino acids. Germline V lookup: CDR1 MNHNS, CDR2 SASEGT. The CDR3 here is CASSDGVGAEKLFF. CDR3 nucleotides: TGTGCCAGCAGTGACGGGGTTGGTGCTGAAAAACTGTTTTTT.

The chain combines TRBV27 with TRBJ1-2; D is uncertain. Trimming stripped 2 bases from V and 4 bases from J, with 17 bases between. Germline V gene data show CDR1 as MNHEY and CDR2 as SMNVEV (reference sequence). This CDR3 spans 16 amino acids. CDR3 sequence: CASSLREDYLLYGYTF. CDR3 bases: TGTGCCAGCAGTTTAAGAGAGGACTACCTCCTCTATGGCTACACCTTC.

J is TRBJ1-5 and V is TRBV19; D possibly corresponds to TRBD1 (6 bases). Germline V CDR1 and CDR2: LNHDA, SQIVND (reference sequence). CDR3 size: 16 residues. V dropped 5 bases and J dropped 0 bases, with 14 bases sitting between them. CDR3 coding DNA: TGTGCCAGTAGTCAAGAACAGGGAAATAGCAATCAGCCCCAGCATTTT. Protein sequence: CASSQEQGNSNQPQHF.